Below, one T cell receptor (beta chain) is given with its context. The antigen is unknown. Assay used: immunoSEQ multiplex PCR; TCRdb lists only in-frame clones, some missing. The top ten clones hold about 1% of a sample with 250,000 to 300,000 clones, 80% to 90% of them seen once. The data were obtained in a study of cytomegalovirus exposure and HLA in healthy donors. Background on the study: The 120 validation repertoires, a later analysis reported, used the same platform as the approximately 730 repertoires from the first cohort.

Germline lookup yields CDR1 MNHEY and CDR2 SVGAGI. The CDR3 runs to 15 residues. J was trimmed by 0 bases and V by 6 bases; bases with no gene match: 5. Regarding the study as a whole: A list of 164 TCR beta chains associated with cytomegalovirus was given. Three CMV-associated chains were confirmed in vitro to be specific for CMV antigens.

The receptor's source is a woman aged 18-35 years in good health and CMV-seronegative. Input material: PBMCs. The rearrangement links TRBV6-5 to TRBJ1-5; 7 bases line up with TRBD1. The CDR3 loop reads CASSQYRGSNQPQHF. CDR3 nucleotides: TGTGCCAGCAGCCAATACAGGGGTAGCAATCAGCCCCAGCATTTT.